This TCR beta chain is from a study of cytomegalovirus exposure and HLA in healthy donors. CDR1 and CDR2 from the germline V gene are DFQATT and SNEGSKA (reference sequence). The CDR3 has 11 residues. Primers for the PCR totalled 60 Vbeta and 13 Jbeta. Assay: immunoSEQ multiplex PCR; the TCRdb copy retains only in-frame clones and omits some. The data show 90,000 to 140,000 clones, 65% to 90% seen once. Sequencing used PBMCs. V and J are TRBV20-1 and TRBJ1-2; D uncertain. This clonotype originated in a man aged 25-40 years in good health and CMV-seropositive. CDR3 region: CSSTGSYGYTF. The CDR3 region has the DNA TGCAGCTCGACGGGGAGTTATGGCTACACCTTC.